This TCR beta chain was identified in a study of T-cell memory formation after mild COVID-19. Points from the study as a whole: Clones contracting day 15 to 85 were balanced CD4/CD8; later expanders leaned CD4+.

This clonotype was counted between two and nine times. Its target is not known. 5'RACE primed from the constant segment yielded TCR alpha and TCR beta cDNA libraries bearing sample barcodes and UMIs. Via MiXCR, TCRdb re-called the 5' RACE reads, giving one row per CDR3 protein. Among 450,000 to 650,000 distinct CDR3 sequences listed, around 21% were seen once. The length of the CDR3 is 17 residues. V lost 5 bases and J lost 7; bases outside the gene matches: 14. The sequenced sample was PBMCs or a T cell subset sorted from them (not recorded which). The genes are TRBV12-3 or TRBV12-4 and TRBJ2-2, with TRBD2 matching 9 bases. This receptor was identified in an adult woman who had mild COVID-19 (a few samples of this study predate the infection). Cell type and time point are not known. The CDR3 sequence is CASSPSGGRASGGELFF. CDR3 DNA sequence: TGTGCCAGCAGTCCCTCTGGCGGGAGGGCCTCGGGCGGGGAGCTGTTTTTT.